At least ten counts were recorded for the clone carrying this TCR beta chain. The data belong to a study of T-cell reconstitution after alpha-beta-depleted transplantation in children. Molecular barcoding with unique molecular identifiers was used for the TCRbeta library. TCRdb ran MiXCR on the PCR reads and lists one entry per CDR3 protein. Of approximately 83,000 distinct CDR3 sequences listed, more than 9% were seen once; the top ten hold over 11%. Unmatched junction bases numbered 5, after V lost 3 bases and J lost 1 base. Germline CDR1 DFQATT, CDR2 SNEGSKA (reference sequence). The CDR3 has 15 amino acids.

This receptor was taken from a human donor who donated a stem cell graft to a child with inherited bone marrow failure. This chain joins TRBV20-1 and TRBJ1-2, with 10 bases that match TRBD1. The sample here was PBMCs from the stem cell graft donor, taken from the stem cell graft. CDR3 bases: TGCAGTGCTAGGAGCCGGGACAGGGGTAACTATGGCTACACCTTC. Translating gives CSARSRDRGNYGYTF.